This T cell receptor beta chain came from a study of technical replicates of blood from several donors. The CDR3 sequence is 14 residues long. CDR1 SEHNR and CDR2 FQNEAQ come from the germline V gene (reference sequence). The ends lost 4 bases at V and 2 bases at J; junction bases unmatched: 5. Only in-frame clones appear in the TCRdb table, and some are missing; sequencing was by immunoSEQ multiplex PCR. The sample lists more than 50,000 clones, approximately 90% occurring once. The receptor's source is a human donor in good health. Some clones in this sample may be carry-over from other donors' samples. Sequencing was done on a sample of PBMCs. J is TRBJ2-7 and V is TRBV7-9; the match to TRBD1 covers 7 bases. DNA for the CDR3: TGTGCCAGCAGCTCCCGGGACAGAGCCTACGAGCAGTACTTC. Its translation: CASSSRDRAYEQYF.